Given below is one TCR beta chain in context. This entry comes from a study of T cell responses to AZD1222 COVID-19 vaccine. This CDR3 spans 14 amino acids. Germline CDR1 SGHRS, CDR2 YFSETQ. The V gene lost 1 base and the J gene lost 0 bases, with 7 bases spanning the gap. TCRdb's table, derived via immunoSEQ multiplex PCR, lists solely in-frame clones and lacks some. This sample has some 110,000 clones; about 86% occur once, and the top ten carry approximately 15%. The receptor was isolated from an adult who received the AZD1222 COVID-19 vaccine. The rearrangement links TRBV5-1 to TRBJ1-1, with unresolved D. Sequencing was performed on peripheral blood, taken 28 days after the second AZD1222 dose. Written as DNA, the CDR3 is TGCGCCAGCAGCTTGAGGGCTTTGAACACTGAAGCTTTCTTT. Translating gives CASSLRALNTEAFF. The full variable domain, in which reference TRBV5-1 and TRBJ1-1 provide the parts outside the CDR3, is KAGVTQTPRYLIKTRGQQVTLSCSPISGHRSVSWYQQTPGQGLQFLFEYFSETQRNKGNFPGRFSGRQFSNSRSEMNVSTLELGDSALYLCASSLRALNTEAFFGQGTRLTVV.